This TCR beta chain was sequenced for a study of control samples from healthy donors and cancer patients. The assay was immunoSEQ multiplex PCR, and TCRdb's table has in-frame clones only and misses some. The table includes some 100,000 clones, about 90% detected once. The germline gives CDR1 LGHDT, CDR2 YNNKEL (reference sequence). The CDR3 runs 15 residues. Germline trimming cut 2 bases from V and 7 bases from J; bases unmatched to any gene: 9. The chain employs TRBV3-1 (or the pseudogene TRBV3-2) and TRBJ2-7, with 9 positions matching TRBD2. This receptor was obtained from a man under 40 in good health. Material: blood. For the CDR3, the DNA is TGTGCCAGCAGCCAAAGCGGCGGGAGCGGGGGGGAGCAGTACTTC. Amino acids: CASSQSGGSGGEQYF.